The rows below give T cell receptor beta chains drawn from one sample of a study of neurological immune-mediated disorders. MiXCR was run by TCRdb on the 5' RACE reads, yielding one entry per CDR3 protein. The data contain about 95,000 distinct CDR3 sequences, 3% to 4% of them singletons. The sequenced material came from PBMCs. The receptors shown here come from a young woman with multiple sclerosis. Each CDR3 is given with its conserved first and last residue. D genes are given only for firm matches. Some rows have no size entry. The others give once, few or many, or a class for an expanded clone.

cdr3_nt cdr3_aa clone_size v_call d_call j_call
TGTGCCATCGGGTATCGGGCCCCTCCCTACAATGAGCAGTTCTTC CAIGYRAPPYNEQFF many TRBV10-3 - TRBJ2-1
TGCGCCAGCAGGCCCACCGGGACACTTTCCTACGAGCAGTACTTC CASRPTGTLSYEQYF many TRBV5-1 - TRBJ2-7
TGCAGTGCTAGTCGGGACCACACCGGGGAGCTGTTTTTT CSASRDHTGELFF many TRBV20-1 - TRBJ2-2
TGCGCCAGCAGCTTGGGACTAGCGGGCCTAACCTACGAGCAGTACTTC CASSLGLAGLTYEQYF many TRBV5-1 TRBD2 TRBJ2-7
TGTGCCAGCAGTTTGACAGGGGCGTACACTGAAGCTTTCTTT CASSLTGAYTEAFF many TRBV27 TRBD1 TRBJ1-1
TGCGCCAGCAGCTTCCGACTAGGGTTCGACGAGCAGTACTTC CASSFRLGFDEQYF many TRBV5-1 - TRBJ2-7
TGCGCCAGCAGCTTGGGATCCGGGACTAGAGGGTACTACGAGCAGTACTTC CASSLGSGTRGYYEQYF many TRBV5-1 TRBD2 TRBJ2-7
TGTGTCAGCAGTGGACAGGGGCGGCACACTGAAGCTTTCTTT CVSSGQGRHTEAFF - TRBV28 TRBD1 TRBJ1-1
TGTGCCAGCAGCTTAGCATCAGGGGCGTGGGAGCAGTTCTTC CASSLASGAWEQFF many TRBV7-2 - TRBJ2-1
TGCAGTCTCCGGGTCTCCCCCGGGGACACTGAAGCTTTCTTT CSLRVSPGDTEAFF many TRBV29-1 - TRBJ1-1
TGCAGTGCTAGAGATAGCCAGGGCTTAATCGAGCAGTACTTC CSARDSQGLIEQYF many TRBV20-1 - TRBJ2-7
TGCGCCAGCAGCTTGAGAGGGGTTGACGAAAAACTGTTTTTT CASSLRGVDEKLFF many TRBV5-1 - TRBJ1-4
TGTGCCAGCAGCTTAGCGCTTTGGCCTACCTCTGGAAACACCATATATTTT CASSLALWPTSGNTIYF many TRBV7-2 - TRBJ1-3
TGCGCCAGCAGCTCGAGCAGGGGTGCCGGGGAGCTGTTTTTT CASSSSRGAGELFF many TRBV5-1 - TRBJ2-2
TGTGCCACCAGTGTGGAACGGGGGGGTTACAATGAGCAGTTCTTC CATSVERGGYNEQFF many TRBV24-1 TRBD2 TRBJ2-1
TGCGCCAGCAGCTTTGACAGCGGGAGCCTCTCCGAGCAGTACTTC CASSFDSGSLSEQYF many TRBV5-1 TRBD2 TRBJ2-7
TGCGCCAGCAGCCAGACAGGGGCACATGGCTACACCTTC CASSQTGAHGYTF few TRBV4-3 TRBD1 TRBJ1-2
TGTGCCATCAGTCCGGGACAGGGGAACTATGGCTACACCTTC CAISPGQGNYGYTF many TRBV10-3 TRBD1 TRBJ1-2
TGCAGTGCTAGAGATTTCCGAATCGGACTAGGCACAGATACGCAGTATTTT CSARDFRIGLGTDTQYF many TRBV20-1 TRBD2 TRBJ2-3
TGCAGTGCTGAGACAGGGGCTTACACTGAAGCTTTCTTT CSAETGAYTEAFF many TRBV20-1 TRBD1 TRBJ1-1
TGTGCCAGCAGAGAGTTCCCTACCGGGGAGCTGTTTTTT CASREFPTGELFF many TRBV12-3/TRBV12-4 - TRBJ2-2
TGTGCCAGCTCCGGGACAGGAAACGGGGATACGCAGTATTTT CASSGTGNGDTQYF many TRBV7-9 TRBD1 TRBJ2-3
TGTGCCAGCAGTTTTGGTGACAGAAATCAGCCCCAGCATTTT CASSFGDRNQPQHF few TRBV12-3/TRBV12-4 - TRBJ1-5
TGTGCCAGCCGAAATAGCAATCAGCCCCAGCATTTT CASRNSNQPQHF many TRBV6-6 - TRBJ1-5